Below are 3 T cell receptor beta chains sequenced from a single sample in a study of CD8+ T cells in alopecia areata. Noted treatment: oral pan-JAK inhibitor, 5-10 mg twice daily. Investigators isolated RNA and reverse transcribed it into cDNA to act as the sequencing template. Sequenced by immunoSEQ multiplex PCR; TCRdb stores in-frame clones only, minus some. This table has approximately 190,000 clones, over 45% appearing once. The sequences come from CD4+ T cells sorted from blood, collected at week 24, from a patient treated with tofacitinib. These receptors were taken from a human donor with alopecia areata.

The CDR3 reads CASTLLGGYAGELFF. The CDR3 DNA reads TGTGCCAGCACCCTTTTAGGGGGGTACGCCGGGGAGCTGTTTTTT. This chain joins TRBV2 and TRBJ2-2, with D perhaps assigned TRBD1 or TRBD2 (6 bases each). CDR3 length: 15 amino acids. Germline CDR1 SNHLY, CDR2 FYNNEI. V lost 7 bases and J 6 bases, leaving 18 bases between the germline ends.

This chain connects TRBV5-5 to TRBJ1-2; TRBD1 matches at 10 bases. Per the germline V gene, CDR1 is SGHKS and CDR2 is YYEKEE (reference sequence). The CDR3 consists of 15 residues. With 0 bases clipped from V and 8 bases from J, the junction kept 7 bases outside the gene matches. CDR3 coding DNA: TGTGCCAGCAGCTTGGGGGACAGGGGAATGGAAGGCTACACCTTC. Translation: CASSLGDRGMEGYTF.

The rearrangement links TRBV2 to TRBJ2-7; 11 positions agree with TRBD1. The length of the CDR3 is 14 residues. CDR1 and CDR2 (germline): SNHLY, FYNNEI. The V and J ends lost 6 bases and 4 bases, in that order; junction bases with no gene match: 5. CDR3 region: CASRRDRGRYEQYF. The CDR3 DNA is TGTGCCAGCAGAAGGGACAGGGGGAGGTACGAGCAGTACTTC.